One sample yielded the 32 T cell receptor beta chains listed below, sequenced in a study of post-analysis software for immune sequencing data. Findings and caveats of the study: Compared with controls, patients had more of 4 or 5 TRBV segments, including TRBV5-6, TRBV5-1 and TRBV20-1.

Unique molecular identifiers tagged the TCR beta cDNA libraries. MiXCR was run by TCRdb on the PCR reads, yielding one entry per CDR3 protein. Altogether fewer than 900,000 distinct CDR3 sequences are present, 46% being singletons, with the ten largest covering roughly 4.9%. Their antigen targets remain unknown. Source material: blood. The receptor source for this set is a girl aged 10-17 years with multiple sclerosis.

The chain links TRBV9 to TRBJ1-5; TRBD1 is a possible D gene (6 bases). Germline loops: CDR1 SGDLS, CDR2 YYNGEE. V gave up 2 bases and J gave up 6 bases, with 12 bases separating them. CDR3 length equals 14 residues. CDR3 coding DNA: TGTGCCAGCAGCGTGGGGGACACCCCTCAGCCCCAGCATTTT. Residues: CASSVGDTPQPQHF.

The chain has TRBV20-1 and TRBJ2-3; tentatively, D is TRBD1 or TRBD2 (5 bases each). The CDR3 consists of 14 residues. Germline V CDR1 and CDR2: DFQATT, SNEGSKA (reference sequence). The V end was cut by 5 bases, the J end by 2 bases, with 14 bases between. The CDR3 spells CSAPGDGFTDTQYF. Here the CDR3 DNA reads TGCAGTGCTCCCGGGGACGGATTCACAGATACGCAGTATTTT.

A note on this clonotype: One end of the junction does not line up with germline, which may come from a read error. V is TRBV7-9 and J is TRBJ2-7, with 9 bases lining up with TRBD1. CDR3 length: 14 amino acids. The germline CDR1 and CDR2 sequences are SEHNR and FQNEAQ (reference sequence). The CDR3 protein is CAGSGGTGIYEQYF. CDR3 coding DNA: TGTGCCGGCAGCGGTGGGACAGGGATCTACGAGCAGTACTTC.

V usage is TRBV5-6 and J usage is TRBJ2-3, with 8 bases lining up with TRBD2. The CDR3 has 16 amino acids. Germline loops: CDR1 SGHDT, CDR2 YYEEEE. The junction had 11 bases not matched to a gene; V was cut back by 3 bases and J by 5 bases. CDR3 region: CASSWTPSGRIDTQYF. DNA of the CDR3: TGTGCCAGCAGCTGGACCCCCAGCGGGAGAATAGATACGCAGTATTTT.

The rearrangement joins TRBV7-2 to TRBJ1-2, with D unresolved. This CDR3 region has 14 residues. Germline assignment: CDR1 SGHTA and CDR2 FQGNSA. Trimming left V 5 bases short and J 1 base short, with 11 bases between. The DNA of the CDR3 is TGTGCCAGCAGCCCGGAGGGCCTTAACTATGGCTACACCTTC. This translates into CASSPEGLNYGYTF.

The rearrangement links TRBV9 to TRBJ2-2; TRBD2 aligns across 9 bases. The junction had 3 bases not matched to a gene; V was cut back by 0 bases and J by 6 bases. Per germline, CDR1 SGDLS and CDR2 YYNGEE. The CDR3 consists of 15 residues. For the CDR3, the DNA is TGTGCCAGCAGCGTAGGGACTAGCGAATCCGGGGAGCTGTTTTTT. As protein: CASSVGTSESGELFF.

Only a few counts were recorded for this clonotype. The chain couples TRBV11-2 to TRBJ2-1, with 7 bases aligning to TRBD2. The CDR3 contains 15 residues. The germline V gene encodes CDR1 SGHAT and CDR2 FQNNGV. V trimming: 6 bases; J trimming: 9 bases; junction bases outside the gene matches: 14. CDR3 coding DNA: TGTGCCAGCAGGCGCCCCGGACTAGGATTCTTTGAGCAGTTCTTC. Protein: CASRRPGLGFFEQFF.

This clonotype showed up just a few times. The chain employs TRBV9 and TRBJ2-7; 8 bases are shared with TRBD1. The CDR3 is 16 amino acids. Looked up from germline, CDR1 is SGDLS and CDR2 is YYNGEE. Losses at the gene ends were 3 bases for V and 6 bases for J; bases not matched to a gene: 14. The CDR3 DNA sequence: TGTGCCAGCAGCGCATACAGGACAGGGAGCGTATCCGAGCAGTACTTC. Amino acids: CASSAYRTGSVSEQYF.

The genes are TRBV12-3 or TRBV12-4 and TRBJ1-4; D is perhaps TRBD1 (5 bases). The CDR3 loop spans 13 amino acids. Trimming took off 5 bases at V and 5 bases at J, with 9 bases between the two ends. The DNA of the CDR3 is TGTGCCAGCAGTCCGCAGGGAAATGAAAAACTGTTTTTT. Translation gives CASSPQGNEKLFF.

This chain connects TRBV15 to TRBJ2-4; tentatively, D is TRBD2 (6 bases). Matching the DNA end better, TRBJ2-7 makes the J call doubtful. Germline V gene data show CDR1 as LNHNV and CDR2 as YYDKDF (reference sequence). This CDR3 contains 14 residues. As DNA, the CDR3 is TGTGCCACCAGCGGTAGCGGAACCTCCTACGAGCAGTACTTC. This encodes CATSGSGTSYEQYF.

The genes are TRBV27 and TRBJ2-1, with D possibly being TRBD1 or TRBD2 (5 bases each). CDR1 is MNHEY and CDR2 is SMNVEV in the germline V gene (reference sequence). CDR3 length equals 14 residues. V was trimmed by 2 bases and J by 8 bases, leaving 13 bases between them. CDR3 in amino acids: CASSLSRQRHEQFF. The CDR3 bases are TGTGCCAGCAGTTTAAGTAGACAGCGGCATGAGCAGTTCTTC.

This clonotype has just a few counts. The CDR3 loop is CASSGGAQHF. In DNA form, the CDR3 reads TGTGCCAGCAGTGGGGGCGCGCAGCATTTT. J is TRBJ1-5 and V is TRBV6-6, with TRBD1 as a possible D gene (6 bases). The CDR3 runs 10 residues. The germline CDR1 and CDR2 sequences are MNHNY and SVGAGI (reference sequence). The germline V and J ends were trimmed by 5 bases and 13 bases, with 9 bases remaining between them.

The V and J genes are TRBV6-5 and TRBJ2-7, with 15 bases fitting TRBD2. Germline V gene sequence: CDR1 MNHEY, CDR2 SVGAGI. This CDR3 spans 18 amino acids. J lost 4 bases, V lost 2 bases, and 9 bases had no gene match. The CDR3 DNA follows: TGTGCCAGCAGTTACGCCAGGACTAGCGGGGGGGATGGGTACGAGCAGTACTTC. Translating it yields CASSYARTSGGDGYEQYF.

The chain has TRBV12-3 or TRBV12-4 and TRBJ1-6; D gene unclear. V was clipped by 3 bases and J by 5 bases, with 5 bases between them. CDR3 length equals 13 residues. CDR3 sequence reads: CASSLNHNSPLHF. The CDR3 DNA reads as TGTGCCAGCAGTTTGAATCATAATTCACCCCTCCACTTT.

This chain joins TRBV5-1 and TRBJ2-1; TRBD2 aligns across 10 bases. Per germline, CDR1 SGHRS and CDR2 YFSETQ. This CDR3 has 16 residues. V shed 0 bases, J shed 5 bases, and the junction held 5 bases outside the gene matches. The CDR3 coding sequence is TGCGCCAGCAGCTTGGTCCCTAGCGGGGGAAACAATGAGCAGTTCTTC. Protein product: CASSLVPSGGNNEQFF.

The genes are TRBV7-2 and TRBJ2-7; 10 nucleotides match TRBD1. Per the germline V gene, CDR1 is SGHTA and CDR2 is FQGNSA. V lost 5 bases to trimming and J lost 3 bases; unmatched junction nucleotides: 4. CDR3 size: 14 residues. CDR3 protein: CASSGGQGIYEQYF. The CDR3 DNA reads as TGTGCCAGCAGCGGGGGACAGGGGATCTACGAGCAGTACTTC.

A word on this clonotype: The junction and the germline gene differ at one end; a read error may be behind it. J is TRBJ2-7 and V is TRBV2; TRBD2 agrees at 7 bases. This CDR3 region has 15 residues. From germline, CDR1 is SNHLY and CDR2 FYNNEI. This CDR3 is CASSEAWAGDYEQYF. The CDR3 DNA reads TGTGCCAGCAGCGAAGCGTGGGCGGGAGATTACGAGCAGTACTTC.

The chain is built from TRBV9 and TRBJ2-2; D remains ambiguous. V lost 0 bases and J lost 3, with 6 bases in between. CDR3 size: 14 residues. CDR1 SGDLS and CDR2 YYNGEE come from the germline V gene. CDR3 residues: CASSVEGDTGELFF. CDR3 DNA sequence: TGTGCCAGCAGCGTAGAGGGTGACACCGGGGAGCTGTTTTTT.

This chain connects TRBV12-3 or TRBV12-4 to TRBJ2-1, with 11 bases aligning to TRBD2. With 8 bases clipped from V and 6 bases from J, the junction kept 6 bases outside the gene matches. This CDR3 is 14 amino acids long. CDR3: CASATSGSVNEQFF. CDR3 bases: TGTGCCAGCGCCACTAGCGGGAGTGTCAATGAGCAGTTCTTC.

This clonotype was seen more than once but under ten times. The rearrangement joins TRBV20-1 to TRBJ1-1, with a weak D call TRBD1 (5 bases). V was cut by 5 bases and J by 1 base, with 11 bases left in between. This CDR3 comprises 13 residues. Germline V gene sequence: CDR1 DFQATT, CDR2 SNEGSKA (reference sequence). In nucleotides, the CDR3 is TGCAGTGCTCCGGGACTCGGGAACACTGAAGCTTTCTTT. Residues: CSAPGLGNTEAFF.

This clonotype was detected once. The rearrangement joins TRBV3-1 to TRBJ1-4, with D unclear. The V and J ends lost 3 bases and 6 bases respectively, with 11 bases between them. CDR1 is LGHDT and CDR2 is YNNKEL in the germline V gene (reference sequence). CDR3 length equals 14 residues. CDR3: CASSQEAGYEKLFF. In DNA form, the CDR3 reads TGTGCCAGCAGCCAGGAAGCGGGGTATGAAAAACTGTTTTTT.

This sequence joins TRBV19 and TRBJ1-2, with D possibly being TRBD1 (6 bases). V lost 4 bases and J lost 6, with 15 bases in between. This CDR3 has 14 residues. The V gene's germline CDR1 is LNHDA and CDR2 SQIVND (reference sequence). For the CDR3, the DNA is TGTGCCAGTAGTACGCGAACAGGGTCTCATGGCTACACCTTC. Its protein is CASSTRTGSHGYTF.

This chain uses TRBV7-2 with TRBJ2-5; TRBD1 is a possible D gene (6 bases). Looked up from germline, CDR1 is SGHTA and CDR2 is FQGNSA. The V gene lost 8 bases and the J gene lost 4 bases, with 14 bases spanning the gap. The CDR3 spans 13 residues. The CDR3 region has the DNA TGTGCCAGCCAGGGGCCCTCAGGAGAGACCCAGTACTTC. It encodes CASQGPSGETQYF.

DNA for the CDR3: TGTGCCAGCAGCTCCTCCCTAGATACGCAGTATTTT. Its translation: CASSSSLDTQYF. The V gene is TRBV7-3, the J gene TRBJ2-3; D is ambiguous. The germline gives CDR1 SGHTA, CDR2 FQGTGA. This CDR3 spans 12 amino acids. V shed 4 bases and J shed 5 bases, with 7 bases lying between them.

The chain links TRBV29-1 to TRBJ2-5; TRBD1 matches at 7 bases. The V gene end was trimmed by 8 bases and the J gene end by 5 bases; junction bases not matched to a gene: 11. Germline V gene data show CDR1 as SQVTM and CDR2 as ANQGSEA. The CDR3 is made up of 13 amino acids. In DNA, the CDR3 is TGCAGCCTATCGGTACAGGGGCACGAGACCCAGTACTTC. Translated: CSLSVQGHETQYF.

The chain carries TRBV9 and TRBJ2-3; D might be TRBD2 (7 bases). V was cut by 4 bases and J by 4 bases, with 16 bases left in between. The germline V gene has CDR1 SGDLS and CDR2 YYNGEE. The CDR3 spans 15 residues. The DNA for the CDR3 is TGTGCCAGCAGCCCAAGCGGGGACATCGCAGATACGCAGTATTTT. Translated: CASSPSGDIADTQYF.

J is TRBJ2-3 and V is TRBV9, with D maybe TRBD2 (7 bases). Germline CDR1 and CDR2: SGDLS and YYNGEE. This CDR3 comprises 15 residues. V was trimmed by 1 base and J by 6 bases, leaving 15 bases between them. In nucleotides, the CDR3 is TGTGCCAGCAGCGTACAGAGCGGGACATTCGATACGCAGTATTTT. It translates to CASSVQSGTFDTQYF.

The chain couples TRBV7-2 to TRBJ1-5, with 7 bases aligning to TRBD1. The germline V gene has CDR1 SGHTA and CDR2 FQGNSA. This CDR3 region has 16 residues. The trim removed 5 bases at V and 4 bases at J, leaving 11 bases unmatched. The CDR3 is CASSRTGTADNQPQHF. The CDR3 nucleotides read TGTGCCAGCAGCCGCACCGGGACAGCAGATAATCAGCCCCAGCATTTT.

This rearrangement joins TRBV27 to TRBJ2-7, with D possibly being TRBD1 (5 bases). Germline V gives CDR1 MNHEY, CDR2 SMNVEV (reference sequence). Trimming removed 6 bases from V and 0 bases from J, with 12 bases in between. This CDR3 has 14 amino acids. In DNA form, the CDR3 reads TGTGCCAGCAGCTCCAGGGTAAGCTCCTACGAGCAGTACTTC. It codes for CASSSRVSSYEQYF.

The V call is TRBV5-1, the J call TRBJ2-7; 8 bases map to TRBD2. Germline lookup yields CDR1 SGHRS and CDR2 YFSETQ. CDR3 size: 14 residues. Unmatched junction bases numbered 5, after V lost 5 bases and J lost 1 base. CDR3 residues: CASSPASGSYEQYF. As DNA, the CDR3 is TGCGCCAGCAGTCCGGCTAGCGGGTCCTACGAGCAGTACTTC.

The chain joins TRBV28 to TRBJ1-2; 10 bases fit TRBD1. This CDR3 has 16 amino acids. The germline V gene encodes CDR1 MDHEN and CDR2 SYDVKM. With 6 bases clipped from V and 1 base from J, the junction kept 8 bases outside the gene matches. The CDR3 protein is CASRGTGAGINYGYTF. The CDR3 DNA sequence: TGTGCCAGCAGAGGGACAGGGGCGGGGATTAACTATGGCTACACCTTC.

A few counts support this clonotype. The V and J genes are TRBV29-1 and TRBJ2-5, with 14 bases aligning to TRBD2. The trim removed 7 bases at V and 5 bases at J, leaving 6 bases unmatched. The CDR3 is 14 amino acids. Germline values: CDR1 SQVTM, CDR2 ANQGSEA. The CDR3 nucleotides read TGCAGCGGTGGACTAGCGGGAGGTATGGAGACCCAGTACTTC. Its translation: CSGGLAGGMETQYF.